This T cell receptor (beta chain) was sequenced in a study of OX40 agonist ivuxolimab in advanced cancers. Profiled with immunoSEQ multiplex PCR; TCRdb holds only in-frame clones, not every one. Here the sample spans under 85,000 clones, around 85% being singletons. Germline V gives CDR1 ENHRY, CDR2 SYGVKD. There are 14 residues in the CDR3. With V trimmed by 3 bases and J by 8 bases, 6 bases remained unmatched. The specimen comprised CD4+ or CD8+ T cells sorted from blood, sampled in a trial of the OX40 agonist ivuxolimab. The chain joins TRBV10-3 to TRBJ2-4, with 8 bases fitting TRBD1. This sequence was found in an adult with an advanced solid tumor such as melanoma, head and neck, liver or kidney cancer. CDR3 DNA sequence: TGTGCCATCAGTGACCCAGACAGGGGCGACATTCAGTACTTC. Translated, it gives CAISDPDRGDIQYF.